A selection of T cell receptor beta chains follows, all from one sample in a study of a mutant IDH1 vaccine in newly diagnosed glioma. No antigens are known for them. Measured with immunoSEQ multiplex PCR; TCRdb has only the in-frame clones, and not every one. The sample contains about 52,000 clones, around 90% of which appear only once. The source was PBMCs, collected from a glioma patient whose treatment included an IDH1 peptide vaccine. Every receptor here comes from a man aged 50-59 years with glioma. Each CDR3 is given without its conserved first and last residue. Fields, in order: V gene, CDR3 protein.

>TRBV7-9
ASSLVGAGETQY
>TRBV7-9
ASSPGQGRFTEAF
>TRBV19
ASSIATRGSTNEKLF
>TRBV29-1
SVRDRGLTGANVLT
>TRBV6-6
ASSYPRMDNEQF
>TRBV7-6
ASSLAGRGSRNQPQH
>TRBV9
ASSPLASHTDTQY
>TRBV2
ASSEVTGDYGYT
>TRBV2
ASAKGESSYNEQF
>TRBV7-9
ASSFLSGGSDGYT
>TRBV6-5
ASSPEWQPVLAQH
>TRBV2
ASISLLEQY
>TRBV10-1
ASSEFGLAGEGKNIQY
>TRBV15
ATSEGQINTEAF
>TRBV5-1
ASSWNPGGSGNTIY
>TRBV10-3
AISDMTEAF
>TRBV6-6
ASSSAGYEQY
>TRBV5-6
ASSLGQLDNSPLH
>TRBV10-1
ASSGGGTGDRFRF
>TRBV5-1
ASSFDGGNTEAF
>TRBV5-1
ASSPQGRNQETQY